Listed here is a single T cell receptor beta chain. The antigen is unknown. CDR3 length equals 15 residues. V lost 0 bases to trimming and J lost 5 bases; unmatched junction nucleotides: 4. The germline V gene has CDR1 LGHNA and CDR2 YSLEER. The PCR employed 60 Vbeta primers together with 13 Jbeta primers. Assay: immunoSEQ multiplex PCR; the TCRdb copy retains only in-frame clones and omits some. The table has about 98,000 clones, under 75% seen once. The sample originates from a study of cytomegalovirus exposure and HLA in healthy donors. Background on the study: A prior study identified approximately 120 million unique TCR beta sequences from about 180 million T cells. The study's early data release held about 77 million unique TCRs from HLA-typed donors. The study, taken as a whole, reports: Reportedly, TCR beta sequences accurately predicted HLA-A and HLA-B alleles in most subjects.

Input material: PBMCs. This chain connects TRBV4-3 to TRBJ1-2, with 9 bases matching TRBD1. The clonotype originates from a female donor in good health and CMV-seronegative. This chain's CDR3 is CASSQEQGAVYGYTF. In DNA, the CDR3 is TGCGCCAGCAGCCAAGAACAGGGGGCTGTATATGGCTACACCTTC.